Listed here is a single T cell receptor beta chain. This clonotype was seen ten or more times. Its antigen is not yet known. No base quality values were provided; no much bigger clone lies one nucleotide off. This entry belongs to a study of breast tumors, draining lymph nodes, adjacent tissues (dated by TCRdb to about 2016). About the full investigation: The study compared TCR beta repertoires across tumor, adjacent nontumor tissue and axillary lymph nodes from breast cancer patients. In human breast cancer, the study set out to assess how tumor, surrounding tissue and draining lymph node repertoires relate to one another and whether T cells might be exchanged between them.

Instrument on record: Illumina HiSeq 2000. Multiplex PCR amplification was used to build the TCR beta chain libraries. High-throughput sequencing was used to analyze the amplified TCR beta chain products. The public reads were run again by TCRdb, first through fastp at Q25 and then through MiXCR, and only productive beta chains were kept. Rows are combined by CDR3 protein, so each entry shows the most common genes and DNA. A total of 83,000 or so distinct CDR3 sequences appear in this sample, around 20% of them only once. Approximately 2.5% of the sample is taken by the ten largest. Its CDR3 holds 15 amino acids, cysteine through phenylalanine. Solely the CDR3 DNA is kept, with 45 bases framed from the first base. V loses 2 bases of germline sequence and J loses 2 bases, and the interval between the two ends is 9 bases. The germline V gene supplies CDR1 SGHNT and CDR2 YENEEA. The axillary draining lymph nodes of breast cancer patients were the source of the lymph node samples.

Findings and caveats that apply to the study as a whole: T-cell repertoire diversity in tumors was found to be lower than in lymph nodes but higher than in nontumor tissue, and preferential V and J gene usage was observed. The data were considered consistent with most tumor T cells being derived from the lymph node and subsequently expanding within tumor tissue. The conclusion that tumor T cells originate in lymph nodes was presented as consistent with a hypothesis rather than as directly demonstrated. In luminal-like breast cancer, tumor and nontumor tissue repertoires resembled each other significantly more than in basal-like breast cancer.

The chain links TRBV11-3 with TRBJ2-2, with TRBD1 as a weak D call on 6 bases. This TCR was recovered from a female donor with breast cancer. Some clones in this sample may be carry-over from other donors' samples. The sequenced material came from axillary lymph node tissue. The CDR3 protein is CASSLPGQNTGELFF. The bases are TGTGCCAGCAGCTTACCGGGACAAAACACCGGGGAGCTGTTTTTT.